This TCR beta chain was recorded in a study of shared clonotypes between healthy human individuals. Produced via immunoSEQ multiplex PCR; TCRdb's table is partial and in-frame only. The profile covers fewer than 850,000 clones, with just over 95% appearing a single time and less than 0.25% taken by the ten largest. CD45RO-negative cells were positively selected for CCR7, leaving out terminally differentiated effector memory CD45RA+ cells. The sequence derives from a man under 40 in good health. Sequenced material: naive CD8+ T cells sorted from blood.

The CDR3 DNA follows: TGTGCCAGCAGGACTAGCGGGAGTTCCAATGAGCAGTTCTTC. It yields the protein CASRTSGSSNEQFF. The J gene is TRBJ2-1, the V gene TRBV9, with 12 bases that match TRBD2. Per germline, CDR1 SGDLS and CDR2 YYNGEE. J lost 6 bases, V lost 5 bases, and 3 bases had no gene match. This CDR3 has 14 amino acids.